One and the same sample provided the 16 T cell receptor beta chains below, sequenced in a study of metastatic and nonmetastatic thyroid tumors. Patients underwent thyroid surgery, and none had received any treatment before it. TCRdb reanalyzed the PCR reads with MiXCR. The sample has nearly 15,000 clones, about 21% seen once. Sequencing input: blood. Receptor source: a female donor with papillary thyroid cancer or a benign thyroid nodule (not recorded which). Some clones in this sample may be carry-over from other donors' samples.

There are a few counts of this clone. The chain recombines TRBV12-3 or TRBV12-4 with TRBJ2-2; 9 bases match TRBD1. V dropped 3 bases and J dropped 5; count of bases not matched to a gene: 4. This CDR3 region has 15 residues. CDR3 protein: CASSFRTGDTGELFF. CDR3 in DNA: TGTGCCAGCAGTTTCCGGACAGGGGATACCGGGGAGCTGTTTTTT.

This clone has a count of ten or more. The chain is built from TRBV5-5 and TRBJ2-7; D gene unclear. CDR3 length: 14 amino acids. Trimming pared 2 bases from V and 0 bases from J, leaving 9 bases between. CDR1 is SGHKS and CDR2 is YYEKEE in the germline V gene (reference sequence). This CDR3 is CASSFGRNSYEQYF. The CDR3 bases are TGTGCCAGCAGCTTCGGCCGGAACTCCTACGAGCAGTACTTC.

V and J are TRBV3-1 and TRBJ2-1, with D maybe TRBD2 (6 bases). Per the germline V gene, CDR1 is LGHDT and CDR2 is YNNKEL (reference sequence). V lost 5 bases and J lost 3, with 14 bases in between. CDR3 length equals 15 residues. Here the CDR3 reads CASSKDGGGYNEQFF. CDR3 DNA sequence: TGTGCCAGCAGCAAGGACGGGGGAGGCTACAATGAGCAGTTCTTC.

The chain couples TRBV30 to TRBJ2-2; D uncertain. The length of the CDR3 is 13 residues. The germline V and J ends were trimmed by 2 bases and 4 bases, with 8 bases remaining between them. CDR1 is GTSNPN and CDR2 is SVGIG in the germline V gene (reference sequence). In nucleotides, the CDR3 is TGTGCCTGGAGTCCTGGACGCACCGGGGAGCTGTTTTTT. It specifies CAWSPGRTGELFF.

At least ten counts were recorded for this clone. V gene TRBV2 combines with J gene TRBJ1-1; 8 nucleotides match TRBD1. The V and J ends lost 1 base and 3 bases, in that order; junction bases with no gene match: 7. The CDR3 is 16 residues long. The germline CDR1 and CDR2 sequences are SNHLY and FYNNEI. As DNA, the CDR3 is TGTGCCAGCAGTGAAGGTCGGACAGGGCTGGACACTGAAGCTTTCTTT. Its protein product is CASSEGRTGLDTEAFF.

J is TRBJ2-1 and V is TRBV12-3 or TRBV12-4; 8 nucleotides match TRBD1. CDR3 length: 15 residues. V lost 8 bases, J lost 9 bases, and 15 bases stayed unmatched. Here the CDR3 reads CASGVIGRGRGEQFF. The CDR3 region has the DNA TGTGCCAGCGGGGTTATAGGCAGGGGGCGCGGTGAGCAGTTCTTC.

This clone occurred a few times. The chain carries TRBV28 and TRBJ1-3, with unresolved D. CDR1 is MDHEN and CDR2 is SYDVKM in the germline V gene. Between the trimmed V and J ends, which lost 6 bases and 0 bases, there was a span of 9 bases. CDR3 size: 14 residues. The CDR3: CASSRRYSGNTIYF. CDR3 DNA: TGTGCCAGCAGCAGACGGTACTCTGGAAACACCATATATTTT.

This clone has a count of ten or more. The V gene is TRBV3-1, the J gene TRBJ2-1; D gene ambiguous. V lost 0 bases to trimming and J lost 9 bases, with 9 bases between them. Looked up from germline, CDR1 is LGHDT and CDR2 is YNNKEL (reference sequence). This CDR3 has 13 residues. The CDR3 DNA sequence: TGTGCCAGCAGCCAAGATCGGAGTCCTGAGCAGTTCTTC. This sequence encodes CASSQDRSPEQFF.

The rearrangement uses TRBV28 and TRBJ2-7; 8 bases match TRBD2. Looked up from germline, CDR1 is MDHEN and CDR2 is SYDVKM. The CDR3 contains 14 residues. As DNA, the CDR3 is TGTGTTGCGGGGGGAGGGTGGGGGTCCTACGAGCAGTACTTC. Protein: CVAGGGWGSYEQYF.

This clone is deemed medium-sized. This chain links TRBV6-1 with TRBJ1-1; unclear D gene. From germline, CDR1 is MNHNS and CDR2 SASEGT. This CDR3 has 15 residues. V lost 6 bases and J 0 bases, leaving 14 bases between the germline ends. CDR3 region: CASRVDGHVNTEAFF. CDR3 DNA: TGTGCCAGCAGGGTAGACGGGCATGTGAACACTGAAGCTTTCTTT.

The rearrangement links TRBV12-3 or TRBV12-4 to TRBJ1-3; tentatively, D is TRBD1 (5 bases). There are 14 residues in the CDR3. V was shortened by 3 bases and J by 0 bases, with 6 bases between the two germline ends. As DNA, the CDR3 is TGTGCCAGCAGTTTCAGGGCCTCTGGAAACACCATATATTTT. It specifies CASSFRASGNTIYF.

This clone is judged medium-sized (0.01 to 0.1%). The chain has TRBV7-2 and TRBJ1-2; maybe TRBD1 (6 bases). The CDR3 extends over 14 amino acids. From germline, CDR1 is SGHTA and CDR2 FQGNSA. Trimming removed 5 bases from V and 6 bases from J, with 16 bases in between. In nucleotides, the CDR3 is TGTGCCAGCAGCGTGGTGCAGGGGCACGATGGCTACACCTTC. Protein: CASSVVQGHDGYTF.

For this clone: A clone one base away is much larger, so this may be a read error. The chain uses TRBV5-4 and TRBJ2-1; no reliable D call. V was trimmed by 0 bases and J by 5 bases, leaving 12 bases between them. Germline V gene lookup returns CDR1 SGHNT and CDR2 YYREEE (reference sequence). CDR3 length: 15 amino acids. CDR3 sequence (DNA): TGTGCCAGCAGCTTGGATACTGGGTACGACAATGAGCAGTTCTTC. Its protein product is CASSLDTGYDNEQFF.

This clone was detected ten times or more. V and J are TRBV12-3 or TRBV12-4 and TRBJ2-7; TRBD1 might be the D (5 bases). The ends were cut back, 5 bases at V and 3 bases at J, with 17 bases in the middle. The length of the CDR3 is 15 residues. CDR3 DNA: TGTGCCAGCAGTGATAGACCCATCAGGGACTACGAGCAGTACTTC. Translating gives CASSDRPIRDYEQYF.

This clone was seen many times. It is likely a read error, because the conserved phenylalanine at the end of the CDR3 is missing. The chain carries TRBV7-2 and TRBJ2-7, with D possibly matching TRBD1 (5 bases). This CDR3 is built from 15 residues. V lost 1 base to trimming and J lost 7 bases, with 17 bases between them. CDR1 is SGHTA, CDR2 FQGNSA, per germline. The CDR3 loop is CASSLGQTFSVEQYL. In nucleotides, the CDR3 is TGTGCCAGCAGCTTAGGACAGACTTTTTCCGTGGAGCAGTACCTC.

The CDR3 here is CASSYTTGPQETQYF. The CDR3, as DNA: TGTGCCAGCAGTTACACTACAGGTCCCCAAGAGACCCAGTACTTC. This chain uses TRBV6-2 or TRBV6-3 with TRBJ2-5; D perhaps matches TRBD1 (5 bases). Germline V gives CDR1 MNHEY, CDR2 SVGEGT. V gave up 2 bases and J gave up 1 base, with 11 bases separating them. CDR3 length equals 15 residues.